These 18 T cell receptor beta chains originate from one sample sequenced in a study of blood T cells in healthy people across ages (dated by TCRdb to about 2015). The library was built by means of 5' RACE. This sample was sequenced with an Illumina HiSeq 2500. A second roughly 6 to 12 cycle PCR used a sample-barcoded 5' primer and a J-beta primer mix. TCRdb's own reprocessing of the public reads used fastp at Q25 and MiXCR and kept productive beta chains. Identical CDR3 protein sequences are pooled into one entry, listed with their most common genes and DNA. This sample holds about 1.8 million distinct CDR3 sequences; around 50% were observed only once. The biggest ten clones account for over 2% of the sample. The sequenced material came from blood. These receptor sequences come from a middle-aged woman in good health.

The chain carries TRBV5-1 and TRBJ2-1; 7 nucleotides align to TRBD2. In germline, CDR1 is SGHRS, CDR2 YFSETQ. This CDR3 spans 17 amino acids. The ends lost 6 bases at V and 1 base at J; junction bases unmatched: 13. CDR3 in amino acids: CASTPRVGGLSYNEQFF. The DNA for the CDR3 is TGCGCCAGCACCCCGAGGGTCGGGGGACTATCCTACAATGAGCAGTTCTTC.

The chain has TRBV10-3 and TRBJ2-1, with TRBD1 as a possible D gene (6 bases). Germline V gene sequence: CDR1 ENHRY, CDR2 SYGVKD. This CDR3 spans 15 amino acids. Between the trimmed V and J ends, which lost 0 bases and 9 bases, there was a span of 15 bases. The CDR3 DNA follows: TGTGCCATCAGTGAGTCGTTGGACAGCCGGACTGAGCAGTTCTTC. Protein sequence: CAISESLDSRTEQFF.

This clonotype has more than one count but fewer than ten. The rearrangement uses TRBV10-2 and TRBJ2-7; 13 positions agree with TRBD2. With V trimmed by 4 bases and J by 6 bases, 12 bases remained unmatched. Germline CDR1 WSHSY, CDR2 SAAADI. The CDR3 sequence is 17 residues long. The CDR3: CASSVGTSGARSSEQYF. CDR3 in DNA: TGCGCCAGCAGTGTAGGGACTAGCGGGGCCCGGTCGAGCGAGCAGTACTTC.

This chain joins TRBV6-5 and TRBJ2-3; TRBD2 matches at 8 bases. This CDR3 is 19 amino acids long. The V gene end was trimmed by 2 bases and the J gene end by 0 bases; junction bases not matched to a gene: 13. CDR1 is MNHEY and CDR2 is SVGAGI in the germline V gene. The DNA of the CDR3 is TGTGCCAGCAGTTACCCGACTAGCGCGGGGGGAATCAGCACAGATACGCAGTATTTT. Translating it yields CASSYPTSAGGISTDTQYF.

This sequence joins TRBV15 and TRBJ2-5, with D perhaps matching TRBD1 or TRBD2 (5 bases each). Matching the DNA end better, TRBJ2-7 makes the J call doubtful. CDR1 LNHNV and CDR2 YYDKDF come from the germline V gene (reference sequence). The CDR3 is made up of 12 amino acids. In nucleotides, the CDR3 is TGTGCCACCAGCAGCGGGACCGACGAGCAGTACTTC. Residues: CATSSGTDEQYF.

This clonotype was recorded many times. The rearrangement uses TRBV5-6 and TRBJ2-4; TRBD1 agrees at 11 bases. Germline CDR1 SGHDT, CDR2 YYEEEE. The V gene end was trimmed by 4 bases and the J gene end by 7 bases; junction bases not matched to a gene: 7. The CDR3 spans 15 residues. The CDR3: CASSQGQGVSNIQYF. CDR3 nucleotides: TGTGCCAGCAGCCAGGGACAGGGGGTCTCGAACATTCAGTACTTC.

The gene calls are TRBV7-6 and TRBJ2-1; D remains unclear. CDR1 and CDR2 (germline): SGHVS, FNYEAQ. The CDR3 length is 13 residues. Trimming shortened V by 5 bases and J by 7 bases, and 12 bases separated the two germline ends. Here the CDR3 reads CASSVRVRNEQFF. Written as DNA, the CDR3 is TGTGCCAGCAGCGTGAGAGTTCGTAATGAGCAGTTCTTC.

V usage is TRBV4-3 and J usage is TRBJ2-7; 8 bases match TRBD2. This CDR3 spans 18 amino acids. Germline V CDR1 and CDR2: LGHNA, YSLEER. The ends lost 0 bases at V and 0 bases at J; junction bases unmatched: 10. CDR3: CASSQDRARGGISYEQYF. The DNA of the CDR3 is TGCGCCAGCAGCCAAGACAGGGCTCGCGGGGGGATCTCCTACGAGCAGTACTTC.

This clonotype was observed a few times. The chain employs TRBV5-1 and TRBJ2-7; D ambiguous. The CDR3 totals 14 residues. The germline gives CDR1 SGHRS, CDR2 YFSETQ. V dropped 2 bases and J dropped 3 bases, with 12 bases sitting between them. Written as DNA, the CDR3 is TGCGCCAGCAGCTTAGGTGCCACCTACTACGAGCAGTACTTC. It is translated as CASSLGATYYEQYF.

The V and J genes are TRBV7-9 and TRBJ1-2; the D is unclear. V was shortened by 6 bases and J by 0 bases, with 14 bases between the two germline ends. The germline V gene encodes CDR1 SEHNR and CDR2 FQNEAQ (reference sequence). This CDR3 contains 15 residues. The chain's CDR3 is CASRQGFGSNYGYTF. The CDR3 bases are TGTGCCAGCAGACAAGGGTTCGGCTCTAACTATGGCTACACCTTC.

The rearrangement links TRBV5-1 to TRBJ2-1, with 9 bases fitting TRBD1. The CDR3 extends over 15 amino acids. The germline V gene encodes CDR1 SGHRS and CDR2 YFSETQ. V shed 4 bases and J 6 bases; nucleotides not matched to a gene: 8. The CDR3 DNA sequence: TGCGCCAGCAGCGGCGGACAGGGGTCCCCCAATGAGCAGTTCTTC. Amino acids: CASSGGQGSPNEQFF.

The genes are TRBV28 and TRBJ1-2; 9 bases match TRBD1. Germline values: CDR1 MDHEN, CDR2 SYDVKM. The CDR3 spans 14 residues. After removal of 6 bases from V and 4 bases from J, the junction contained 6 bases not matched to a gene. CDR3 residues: CASSKTGGGYGYTF. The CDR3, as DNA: TGTGCCAGCAGCAAAACAGGGGGCGGCTATGGCTACACCTTC.

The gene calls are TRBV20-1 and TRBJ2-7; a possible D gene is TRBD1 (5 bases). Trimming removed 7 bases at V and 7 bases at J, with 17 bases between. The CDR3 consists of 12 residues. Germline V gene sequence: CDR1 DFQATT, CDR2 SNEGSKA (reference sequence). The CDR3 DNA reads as TGCAGTGTGGGAAGGGGAATGGGGGAGCAGTACTTC. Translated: CSVGRGMGEQYF.

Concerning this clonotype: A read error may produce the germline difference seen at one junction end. CDR3 protein: CAGSQAGGREQYF. CDR3 nucleotide sequence: TGTGCCGGCAGCCAAGCAGGAGGTAGAGAGCAGTACTTC. The rearrangement joins TRBV3-1 to TRBJ2-5, with D possibly being TRBD2 (5 bases). This CDR3 is 13 amino acids long. Germline V lookup: CDR1 LGHDT, CDR2 YNNKEL (reference sequence).

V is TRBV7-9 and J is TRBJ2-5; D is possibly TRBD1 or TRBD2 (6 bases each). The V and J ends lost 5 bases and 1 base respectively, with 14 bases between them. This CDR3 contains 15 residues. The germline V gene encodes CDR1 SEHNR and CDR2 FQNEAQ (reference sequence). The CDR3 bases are TGTGCCAGCAGCGACCTTAGGGGGGTCCAAGAGACCCAGTACTTC. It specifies CASSDLRGVQETQYF. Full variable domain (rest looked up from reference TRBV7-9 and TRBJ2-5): DTGVSQNPRHKITKRGQNVTFRCDPISEHNRLYWYRQTLGQGPEFLTYFQNEAQLEKSRLLSDRFSAERPKGSFSTLEIQRTEQGDSAMYLCASSDLRGVQETQYFGPGTRLLVL.

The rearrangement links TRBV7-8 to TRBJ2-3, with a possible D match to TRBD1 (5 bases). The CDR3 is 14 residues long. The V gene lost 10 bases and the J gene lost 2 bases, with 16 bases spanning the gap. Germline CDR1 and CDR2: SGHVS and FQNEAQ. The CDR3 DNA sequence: TGTGCCACAAGACAGAATCCCTACACAGATACGCAGTATTTT. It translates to CATRQNPYTDTQYF. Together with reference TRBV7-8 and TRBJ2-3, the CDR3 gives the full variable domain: GAGVSQSPRYKVAKRGQDVALRCDPISGHVSLFWYQQALGQGPEFLTYFQNEAQLDKSGLPSDRFFAERPEGSVSTLKIQRTQQEDSAVYLCATRQNPYTDTQYFGPGTRLTVL.

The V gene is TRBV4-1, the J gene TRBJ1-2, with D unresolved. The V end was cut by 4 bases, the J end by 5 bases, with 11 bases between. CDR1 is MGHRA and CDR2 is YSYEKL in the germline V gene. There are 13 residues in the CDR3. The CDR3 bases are TGCGCCAGCAGCCGAGGATCCTCTTATGGCTACACCTTC. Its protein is CASSRGSSYGYTF.

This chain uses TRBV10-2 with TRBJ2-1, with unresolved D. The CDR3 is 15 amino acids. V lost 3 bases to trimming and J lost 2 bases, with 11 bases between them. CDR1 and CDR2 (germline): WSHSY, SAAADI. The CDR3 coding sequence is TGCGCCAGCAGTGACCCCCTTAGGGCCTACAATGAGCAGTTCTTC. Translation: CASSDPLRAYNEQFF.